Listed here are 14 T cell receptor beta chains from one sample, sequenced in a study of spatial heterogeneity in lung cancer. Time point denoted: sample taken at primary tumor resection. Extraction of whole RNA from tumor, nontumor lung or frozen PBMC preceded unsorted sequencing. TCRdb ran MiXCR on the 5' RACE reads and lists one entry per CDR3 protein. This table has 50,000 to 65,000 distinct CDR3 sequences, about 8% appearing once. Specimen: PBMCs, collected at surgery. Source of these receptors: a female donor with early-stage non-small cell lung cancer.

In this sample, this clonotype turned up a few times. The rearrangement uses TRBV20-1 and TRBJ2-7, with D uncertain. This CDR3 is built from 11 residues. The ends were cut back, 3 bases at V and 6 bases at J, with 9 bases in the middle. CDR1 DFQATT and CDR2 SNEGSKA come from the germline V gene (reference sequence). CDR3 bases: TGCAGTGCTAGTGGAACTGTCGAGCAGTACTTC. Translated: CSASGTVEQYF.

The V and J genes are TRBV19 and TRBJ2-5; TRBD1 is a possible D gene (6 bases). The CDR3 covers 14 residues. From germline, CDR1 is LNHDA and CDR2 SQIVND (reference sequence). V lost 4 bases and J lost 5, with 14 bases in between. The CDR3 sequence is CASSTVGALETQYF. DNA of the CDR3: TGTGCCAGTAGTACCGTGGGGGCCCTGGAGACCCAGTACTTC.

This sequence joins TRBV5-1 and TRBJ2-5; perhaps D is TRBD1 or TRBD2 (6 bases each). CDR3 size: 16 residues. V was trimmed by 4 bases and J by 6 bases, leaving 22 bases between them. The germline V gene has CDR1 SGHRS and CDR2 YFSETQ. CDR3 DNA: TGCGCCAGCAGCCACCCTACTCGACAGGCGGGACAGACCCAGTACTTC. It yields the protein CASSHPTRQAGQTQYF.

A remark on this clonotype: A clone one base away is much larger, so this may be a read error. The rearrangement joins TRBV7-3 to TRBJ1-1, with 7 bases aligning to TRBD1. The CDR3 spans 14 residues. Germline assignment: CDR1 SGHTA and CDR2 FQGTGA. CDR3 bases: TGTGCCGGCAGCTCACAGGGGCCGGGCACTGAAGCTTTCTTT. The encoded protein is CAGSSQGPGTEAFF. Together with reference TRBV7-3 and TRBJ1-1, the CDR3 gives the full variable domain: GAGVSQTPSNKVTEKGKYVELRCDPISGHTALYWYRQSLGQGPEFLIYFQGTGAADDSGLPNDRFFAVRPEGSVSTLKIQRTERGDSAVYLCAGSSQGPGTEAFFGQGTRLTVV.

In its sample, this clonotype was seen many times. The chain is built from TRBV7-2 and TRBJ2-3; D is perhaps TRBD2 (6 bases). Trimming cost V 1 base and J 8 bases, with 16 bases left between them. Germline values: CDR1 SGHTA, CDR2 FQGNSA. This CDR3 has 15 residues. The CDR3 DNA follows: TGTGCCAGCAGCTTAGAGGGCGGGAATTCAGTTACGCAGTATTTT. Translating gives CASSLEGGNSVTQYF.

With regard to this clonotype: One junction end does not reproduce the germline sequence, and a read error may be involved. The chain uses TRBV19 and TRBJ2-4; 9 positions agree with TRBD1. The length of the CDR3 is 17 residues. The germline gives CDR1 LNHDA, CDR2 SQIVND (reference sequence). CDR3 in amino acids: CASRGTGPLEAKNTQYF. The CDR3 DNA is TGTGCCAGTAGAGGGACAGGGCCCCTGGAAGCCAAAAACACTCAGTACTTC.

This clonotype was counted between two and nine times. The chain links TRBV20-1 to TRBJ2-1; D ambiguous. V lost 5 bases and J 6 bases, leaving 17 bases between the germline ends. CDR1 and CDR2 from the germline V gene are DFQATT and SNEGSKA (reference sequence). This CDR3 comprises 14 residues. This chain's CDR3 is CSAPIGFRLNEQFF. The CDR3 DNA sequence: TGCAGTGCTCCGATTGGATTCAGACTCAATGAGCAGTTCTTC.

The table lists this clonotype with many counts. V is TRBV11-1 and J is TRBJ2-7; D uncertain. CDR1 is SGHAT, CDR2 FQDESV, per germline (reference sequence). The CDR3 is made up of 14 amino acids. The V end was cut by 1 base, the J end by 5 bases, with 12 bases between. The CDR3 nucleotides are TGTGCCAGCAGCTTAGGGCCAGGAATGGACGAGCAGTACTTC. As protein: CASSLGPGMDEQYF. Variable domain in full (rest from reference TRBV11-1 and TRBJ2-7): EAEVAQSPRYKITEKSQAVAFWCDPISGHATLYWYRQILGQGPELLVQFQDESVVDDSQLPKDRFSAERLKGVDSTLKIQPAELGDSAMYLCASSLGPGMDEQYFGPGTRLTVT.

This clonotype showed up just a few times. This rearrangement joins TRBV20-1 to TRBJ1-6; 7 nucleotides align to TRBD1. J was trimmed by 14 bases and V by 6 bases; bases with no gene match: 19. Germline CDR1 is DFQATT and CDR2 is SNEGSKA (reference sequence). The CDR3 length is 15 residues. CDR3 region: CSAKAEGAPREALHF. The CDR3, as DNA: TGCAGTGCCAAAGCTGAGGGGGCCCCCAGAGAGGCCCTCCACTTT.

This clonotype was picked up many times. The J gene is TRBJ2-1, the V gene TRBV7-2; D is undetermined. The CDR3 consists of 11 residues. The V and J ends lost 5 bases and 11 bases respectively, with 10 bases between them. CDR1 and CDR2 (germline): SGHTA, FQGNSA. CDR3 amino acids: CASSPLDKQFF. CDR3 DNA sequence: TGTGCCAGCAGCCCTTTGGATAAGCAGTTCTTC. Full variable domain (missing parts from reference TRBV7-2 and TRBJ2-1): GAGVSQSPSNKVTEKGKDVELRCDPISGHTALYWYRQSLGQGLEFLIYFQGNSAPDKSGLPSDRFSAERTGGSVSTLTIQRTQQEDSAVYLCASSPLDKQFFGPGTRLTVL.

This clonotype was observed a handful of times. This chain connects TRBV28 to TRBJ1-3; 7 bases are a match to TRBD1. V shed 5 bases, J shed 1 base, and the junction held 5 bases outside the gene matches. CDR3 length equals 15 residues. Germline CDR1 is MDHEN and CDR2 is SYDVKM. CDR3 sequence: CASSPPTGSGNTIYF. The CDR3 coding sequence is TGTGCCAGCAGTCCCCCGACAGGGTCTGGAAACACCATATATTTT.

This clonotype has ten or more counts. The rearrangement links TRBV6-5 to TRBJ2-4, with 7 positions matching TRBD2. Germline lookup yields CDR1 MNHEY and CDR2 SVGAGI. With V trimmed by 6 bases and J by 6 bases, 14 bases remained unmatched. This CDR3 contains 16 residues. The CDR3 DNA reads TGTGCCAGCAGCCCTACATTGGACGGGGGGTCAAACATTCAGTACTTC. Protein: CASSPTLDGGSNIQYF.

In regard to this clonotype: A junction boundary mismatches the germline segment, possibly from a read error. The chain carries TRBV7-9 and TRBJ2-2; perhaps TRBD1 as D (6 bases). The length of the CDR3 is 14 residues. CDR1 and CDR2 (germline): SEHNR, FQNEAQ (reference sequence). CDR3 residues: CAFPHGGNTEELFF. CDR3 DNA: TGTGCCTTCCCACATGGGGGCAACACCGAGGAGCTGTTTTTT.

V usage is TRBV6-1 and J usage is TRBJ2-7; D is undetermined. The V gene's germline CDR1 is MNHNS and CDR2 SASEGT. CDR3 length: 15 amino acids. The ends were cut back, 6 bases at V and 1 base at J, with 16 bases in the middle. Written as DNA, the CDR3 is TGTGCCAGCAGCTCCCCGGGTCTGAGGTCCTACGAGCAGTACGTC. It translates to CASSSPGLRSYEQYV.